This T cell receptor (beta chain) was recovered during a study of technical replicates of blood from a few donors. Using immunoSEQ multiplex PCR, the repertoire was profiled, and TCRdb retains in-frame clones only, with some absent. The sample consists of roughly 68,000 clones, almost 95% of them appearing once. The specimen sequenced was T cells isolated from PBMCs. The TCR originated in a human donor in good health.

The DNA of the CDR3 is TGTGCCAGCAGCTTAGGACTAGCTTACGAGCAGTACTTC. This encodes CASSLGLAYEQYF. V and J are TRBV11-2 and TRBJ2-7; 7 positions agree with TRBD2. Germline CDR1 reads SGHAT; CDR2 reads FQNNGV. V dropped 1 base and J dropped 4; count of bases not matched to a gene: 1. The CDR3 loop spans 13 amino acids.